This T cell receptor beta chain was obtained from a study of T-cell memory formation after mild COVID-19 (dated by TCRdb to the early 2020s). Turning to the overall study: Most TCR sequence clusters were specific to one of the two donors. Longitudinal TCRalpha and TCRbeta repertoire sequencing tracked T-cell clones expanding and contracting after mild COVID-19 in a couple of donors. The cohort comprised two young, previously healthy adult volunteers, one female and one male. Results the study describes overall, beyond this receptor: SARS-CoV-2 specificity of the second-wave clones peaking on day 37 was not confirmed. Contracting CD4+ clones appeared mostly in the CM and EM memory subsets, whereas CD8+ clones were enriched in EMRA. Some responding clones were found in pre-infection memory, which suggests that pre-existing cross-reactive memory T cells took part in the SARS-CoV-2 response. Only a couple of mild cases were covered by the study, and larger cohorts that include severe cases with pre-infection samples were considered necessary. Balanced CD4/CD8 phenotypes were observed for clones contracting from day 15 to 85, whereas a bias towards CD4+ was observed for a second wave of clones expanding from day 15 to 37.

PBMCs were isolated by Ficoll-Paque density gradient centrifugation. The reads were generated on an Illumina NovaSeq 6000. cDNA libraries for TCRalpha and TCRbeta were prepared by 5'RACE using constant-segment primers, with sample barcodes and unique molecular identifiers added. Trizol reagent was used to extract RNA from every sample. Amplification of the libraries took two PCR steps, and the second step added a second sample barcode plus Illumina TruSeq adapters. The libraries were sequenced on an Illumina NovaSeq using 2 x 150 bp paired-end reads. The paper's data handling went like this. The reads were demultiplexed and collapsed into UMI-guided consensus sequences using migec v1.2.7. With mixcr v2.1.11, UMI consensuses were aligned to TRA and TRB V and J templates and assembled into clonotypes. A clonotype was counted as expanded or contracted only when both edgeR and NoisET called the clonotype significant, with the noise models trained on biological replicates. edgeR calls used a false discovery rate-adjusted p below 0.01 and a log2 fold-change threshold of 1. PCA with hierarchical clustering of max-normalized trajectories of the 1000 most abundant clonotypes was used as exploratory dynamics analysis. Each responding clone was given a CD4 or CD8 phenotype based on the CD4+ and CD8+ repertoires, which had been sequenced separately. Using fastp at Q25 and MiXCR, TCRdb reprocessed the public reads and kept productive beta chains. Entries are consolidated by CDR3 protein sequence, retaining the most common genes and DNA. V and J calls and clone size were set by TCRdb, not the authors. Counted in this sample were under 550,000 distinct CDR3 sequences; over 15% of them appeared once. The ten largest clones add up to approximately 13% of the sample.

In regard to this clonotype: What this receptor recognizes is not known. No base quality information exists; no much larger clone differs at one position.

Material for sequencing was PBMCs or a T cell subset sorted from them (not recorded which). This receptor was identified in an adult woman who had mild COVID-19 (a few samples of this study predate the infection). The sample titles of this study are shuffled in the database, so cell type and time point are left out; the donor was told from shared clones.

CDR3 protein: CASSFDKGEAFF. The base sequence is TGTGCCAGCAGCTTCGATAAAGGGGAAGCTTTCTTT. Recombination linked TRBV7-9 to TRBJ1-1; no D gene call is confident. Reading the germline V gene (reference sequence) gives CDR1 SEHNR and CDR2 FQNEAQ. Reading from cysteine to phenylalanine, the CDR3 counts 12 amino acids. The entry retains the CDR3 DNA only, 36 bases that are in frame from base 1. V sheds 3 bases and J sheds 8 bases, leaving 10 bases between their ends.